A selection of T cell receptor beta chains follows, all from one sample in a study of T cell repertoires in cytomegalovirus infection. Which antigens these TCRs recognize remains unknown. TCRdb processed the reads anew with MiXCR; each CDR3 protein has one entry. The table has 450,000 to 550,000 distinct CDR3 sequences, about 42% seen once. Sequenced here: cultured PBMCs, sampled from culture after CMV antigen stimulation. The receptors come from a human donor in good health (CMV status not recorded). Some clones in this sample may be carry-over from other donors' samples. CDR3s include the opening cysteine and the closing phenylalanine or tryptophan. The D gene is left open where the match is weak. Clone size appears in some rows only: once, few, many, or a class for an expanded clone.

v_gene	j_gene	abundance	d_gene	CDR3nt	CDR3aa
TRBV7-2	TRBJ2-3	NA	TRBD2	TGTGCCAGCAGCTTAAAATTCCGGAGGCTAGCGGGCACAGATACGCAGTATTTT	CASSLKFRRLAGTDTQYF
TRBV7-2	TRBJ2-7	NA	NA	TGTGCCAGCAGCAAGAATTCCCACGAGCAGTACTTC	CASSKNSHEQYF
TRBV7-2	TRBJ2-1	NA	NA	TGTGCCAGCACTACAATGGGGAGCTCCTACAATGAGCAGTTCTTC	CASTTMGSSYNEQFF
TRBV3-1	TRBJ1-1	NA	NA	TGTGCCAGCAGCCAGTTTACCCTCACTGAAGCTTTCTTT	CASSQFTLTEAFF
TRBV24-1	TRBJ1-2	NA	TRBD1	TGTGCCACCAGTGACCCTCCCGACAGGGTAGACTATGGCTACACCTTC	CATSDPPDRVDYGYTF
TRBV7-6	TRBJ1-4	few	NA	TGTGCCAGCAGCTTAGCCCCTCAGGGAAGGGAGAATGAAAAACTGTTTTTT	CASSLAPQGRENEKLFF
TRBV27	TRBJ2-3	NA	NA	TGTGCCAGCAGTTTATCTGTGGCAGGCCCAGGTGGTATTGTTACGCAGTATTTT	CASSLSVAGPGGIVTQYF
TRBV7-2	TRBJ1-3	NA	TRBD1	TGTGCCAGCAGCGCTTGGACAGGGGCCTCAAACACCATATATTTT	CASSAWTGASNTIYF
TRBV2	TRBJ2-1	NA	NA	TGTGCCAGCAGTCTGGTAGCGGACGGTGAGCAGTTCTTC	CASSLVADGEQFF
TRBV7-6	TRBJ1-1	NA	NA	TGTGCCAGCAGCCATCCCGGGAATCGGGACACTGAAGCTTTCTTT	CASSHPGNRDTEAFF
TRBV6-5	TRBJ2-5	NA	TRBD2	TGTGCCAGCAGTTATAGCGGGAGGGTAGAGACCCAGTACTTC	CASSYSGRVETQYF
TRBV7-2	TRBJ2-2	NA	NA	TGTGCCAGCAGCCAGGGGACGGGGAACACCGGGGAGCTGTTTTTT	CASSQGTGNTGELFF
TRBV12-3/TRBV12-4	TRBJ2-5	NA	NA	TGTGCCAGCAGCGCTAACACACAAGAGACCCAGTACTTC	CASSANTQETQYF
TRBV19	TRBJ1-6	NA	NA	TGTGCCAGTAGTATCGGCTTTTCACCCCTCCACTTT	CASSIGFSPLHF
TRBV7-8	TRBJ1-5	NA	NA	TGTGCCAGCAGCTCGGAAGGGCAGCCCCAGCATTTT	CASSSEGQPQHF
TRBV7-8	TRBJ2-7	NA	TRBD2	TGTGCCAGCAGCTTATTTTCTGGCGGGAGGGAAACCTACGAGCAGTACTTC	CASSLFSGGRETYEQYF
TRBV27	TRBJ2-1	NA	TRBD2	TGTGCCAGCAGTTTAAAGAGCGGGACTAGCAATGCGAATGAGCAGTTCTTC	CASSLKSGTSNANEQFF
TRBV11-2	TRBJ2-7	few	NA	TGTGCCAGCAGCTTGGGGGGGGCGGGTGAGCAGTACTTC	CASSLGGAGEQYF
TRBV7-2	TRBJ2-1	NA	NA	TGTGCCAGCGCGGAGATAAATGAGCAGTTCTTC	CASAEINEQFF
TRBV6-1	TRBJ2-5	NA	NA	TGTGCCAGCAACGGACTAAAGGGATACGGTCGGGAGACCCAGTACTTC	CASNGLKGYGRETQYF
TRBV10-3	TRBJ1-1	NA	NA	TGTGCCATCAGGGAAATGAACACTGAAGCTTTCTTT	CAIREMNTEAFF
TRBV3-1	TRBJ1-1	NA	TRBD1	TGTGCCAGCAGCCATCTGGACAGGGTCGGTGAAGCTTTCTTT	CASSHLDRVGEAFF
TRBV2	TRBJ2-1	NA	TRBD1	TGTGCCAGCAGCCGCAGGCGACAGGGGTCAGGGTACAATGAGCAGTTCTTC	CASSRRRQGSGYNEQFF
TRBV12-3/TRBV12-4	TRBJ1-4	few	TRBD1	TGTGCCAGCAGTCCGGGGACAGGGATTGCGGAAAAACTGTTTTTT	CASSPGTGIAEKLFF
TRBV7-9	TRBJ1-6	few	NA	TGTGCCAGCAGCTCCTCCCCCGGTGATGTGGTCAATTCACCCCTCCACTTT	CASSSSPGDVVNSPLHF
TRBV5-4	TRBJ1-1	once	NA	TGTGCCAGCAGCTCCCCGGCAGAAACGAACACTGAAGCTTTCTTT	CASSSPAETNTEAFF
TRBV11-2	TRBJ2-5	NA	NA	TGTGCCAGCAGCTTAGGGGGGACCGGGATGGAGACCCAGTACTTC	CASSLGGTGMETQYF
TRBV7-2	TRBJ2-4	NA	NA	TGTGCCAGCAGGGCCGAGGTAGTAGCCAAAAACATTCAGTACTTC	CASRAEVVAKNIQYF
TRBV19	TRBJ2-7	NA	TRBD1	TGTGCCAGTAGAACCCCTGGACAGGGGCCAGTCGAGCAGTACTTC	CASRTPGQGPVEQYF
TRBV7-9	TRBJ1-2	once	TRBD1	TGTGCCAGCAGCTTGGACAGGGATCCCCATGGCTACACCTTC	CASSLDRDPHGYTF
TRBV12-3/TRBV12-4	TRBJ2-1	NA	NA	TGTGCCAGCAGTTTAGGGGACTCAAGCAACGATGAGCAGTTCTTC	CASSLGDSSNDEQFF